In its sample, the clone carrying this T cell receptor beta chain was seen many times. Its antigen is still unknown. The record originates from a study of T cell repertoires in cytomegalovirus infection. Study in general: HLA-B-restricted CMV epitopes that are well studied, plus recently identified HLA-C-restricted ones, were used by the study. Through public TCR beta signatures, both CMV infection and matching HLA type were indicated. Study findings and constraints: Across the ex vivo response, the dominant clonotypes were HLA-C-restricted CMV-specific TCR beta clonotypes. Adding up the frequency of public TCR beta families identified people who carried CMV plus the relevant HLA.

TCRdb reprocessed the reads with MiXCR, giving one entry per CDR3 protein. The data show approximately 990,000 distinct CDR3 sequences, 30% to 40% seen once. The CDR3 length is 14 residues. The germline CDR1 and CDR2 sequences are SGHTA and FQGNSA. After removal of 5 bases from V and 4 bases from J, the junction contained 7 bases not matched to a gene. The sequencing used cultured CD8+ T cells from PBMCs, collected from culture after CMV antigen stimulation. The V gene is TRBV7-2, the J gene TRBJ1-2, with 7 positions matching TRBD1. The clonotype comes from a human donor in good health (CMV status not recorded). Some clones in this sample may be carry-over from other donors' samples. The CDR3 DNA reads TGTGCCAGCAGCCCCCGGGACAGTGTCTATGGCTACACCTTC. Amino acids: CASSPRDSVYGYTF.